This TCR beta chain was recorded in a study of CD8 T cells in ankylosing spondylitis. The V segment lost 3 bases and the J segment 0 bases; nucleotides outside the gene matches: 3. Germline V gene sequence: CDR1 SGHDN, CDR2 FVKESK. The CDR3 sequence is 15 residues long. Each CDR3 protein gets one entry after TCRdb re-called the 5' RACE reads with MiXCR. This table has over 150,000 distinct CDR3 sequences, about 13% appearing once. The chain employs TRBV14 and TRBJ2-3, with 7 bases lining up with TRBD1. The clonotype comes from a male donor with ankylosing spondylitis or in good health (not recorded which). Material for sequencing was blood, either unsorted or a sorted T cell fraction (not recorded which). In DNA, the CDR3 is TGTGCCAGCAGCCAGGGACAGACTAGCACAGATACGCAGTATTTT. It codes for CASSQGQTSTDTQYF.